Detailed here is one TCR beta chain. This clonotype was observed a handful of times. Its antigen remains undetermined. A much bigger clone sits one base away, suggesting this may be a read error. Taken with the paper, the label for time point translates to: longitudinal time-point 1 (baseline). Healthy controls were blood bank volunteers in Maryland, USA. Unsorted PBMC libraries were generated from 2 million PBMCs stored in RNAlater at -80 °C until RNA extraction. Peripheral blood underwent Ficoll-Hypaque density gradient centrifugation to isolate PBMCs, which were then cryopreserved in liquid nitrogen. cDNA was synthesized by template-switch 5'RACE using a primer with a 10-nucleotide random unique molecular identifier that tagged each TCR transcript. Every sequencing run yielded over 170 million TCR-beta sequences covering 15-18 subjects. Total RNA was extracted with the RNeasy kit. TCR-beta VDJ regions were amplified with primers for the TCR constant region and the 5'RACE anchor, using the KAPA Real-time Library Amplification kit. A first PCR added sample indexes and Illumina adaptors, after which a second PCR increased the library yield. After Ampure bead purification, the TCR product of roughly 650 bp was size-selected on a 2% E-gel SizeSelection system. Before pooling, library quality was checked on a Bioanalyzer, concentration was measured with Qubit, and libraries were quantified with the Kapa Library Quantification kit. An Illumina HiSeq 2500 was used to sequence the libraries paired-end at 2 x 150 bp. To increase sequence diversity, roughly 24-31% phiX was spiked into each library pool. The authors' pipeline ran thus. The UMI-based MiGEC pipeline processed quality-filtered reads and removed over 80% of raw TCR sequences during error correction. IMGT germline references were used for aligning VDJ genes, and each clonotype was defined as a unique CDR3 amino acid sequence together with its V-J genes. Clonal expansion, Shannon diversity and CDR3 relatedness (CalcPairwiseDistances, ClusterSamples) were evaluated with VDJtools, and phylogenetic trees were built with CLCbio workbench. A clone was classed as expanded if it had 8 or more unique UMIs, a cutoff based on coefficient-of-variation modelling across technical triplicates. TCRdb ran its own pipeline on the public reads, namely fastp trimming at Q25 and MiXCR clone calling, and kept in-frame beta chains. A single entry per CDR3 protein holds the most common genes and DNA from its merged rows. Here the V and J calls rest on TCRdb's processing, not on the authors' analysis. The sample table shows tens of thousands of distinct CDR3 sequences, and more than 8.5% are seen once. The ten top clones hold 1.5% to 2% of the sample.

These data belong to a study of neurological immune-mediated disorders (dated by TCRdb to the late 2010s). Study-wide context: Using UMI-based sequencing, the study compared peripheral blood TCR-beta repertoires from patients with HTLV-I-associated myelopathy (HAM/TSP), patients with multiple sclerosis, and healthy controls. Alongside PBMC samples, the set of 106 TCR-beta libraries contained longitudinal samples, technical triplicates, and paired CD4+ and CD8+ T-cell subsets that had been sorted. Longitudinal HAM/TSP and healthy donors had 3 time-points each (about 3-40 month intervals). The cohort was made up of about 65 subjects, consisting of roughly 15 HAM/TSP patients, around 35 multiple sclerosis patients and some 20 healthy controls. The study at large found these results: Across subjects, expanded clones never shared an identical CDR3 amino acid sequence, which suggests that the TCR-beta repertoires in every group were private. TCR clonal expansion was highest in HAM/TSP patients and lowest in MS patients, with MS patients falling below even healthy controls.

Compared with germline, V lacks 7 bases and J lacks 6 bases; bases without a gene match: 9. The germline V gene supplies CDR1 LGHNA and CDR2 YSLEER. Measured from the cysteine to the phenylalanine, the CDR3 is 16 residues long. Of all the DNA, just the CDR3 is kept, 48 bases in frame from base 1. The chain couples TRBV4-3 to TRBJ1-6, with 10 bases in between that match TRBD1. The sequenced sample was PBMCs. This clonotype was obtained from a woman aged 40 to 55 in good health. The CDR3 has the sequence CASNQGGDRGNSPLHF. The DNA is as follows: TGCGCCAGCAACCAGGGGGGGGACAGGGGTAATTCACCCCTCCACTTT.